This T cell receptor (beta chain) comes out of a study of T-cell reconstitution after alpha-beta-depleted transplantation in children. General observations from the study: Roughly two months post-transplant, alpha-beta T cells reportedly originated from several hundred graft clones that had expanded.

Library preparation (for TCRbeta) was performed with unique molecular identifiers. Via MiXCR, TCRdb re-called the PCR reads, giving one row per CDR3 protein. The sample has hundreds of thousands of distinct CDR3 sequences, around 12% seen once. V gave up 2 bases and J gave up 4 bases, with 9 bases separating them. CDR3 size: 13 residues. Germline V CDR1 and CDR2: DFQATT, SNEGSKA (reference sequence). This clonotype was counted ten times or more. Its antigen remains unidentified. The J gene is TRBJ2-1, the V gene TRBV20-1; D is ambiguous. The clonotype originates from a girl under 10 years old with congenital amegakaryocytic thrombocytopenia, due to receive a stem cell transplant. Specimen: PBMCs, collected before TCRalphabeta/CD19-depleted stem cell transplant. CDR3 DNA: TGCAGTGCTAGATCCCTTGAGTACAATGAGCAGTTCTTC. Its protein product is CSARSLEYNEQFF.